This TCR beta chain was identified during a study of blood T cell repertoires in COVID-19. Germline V gives CDR1 MNHEY, CDR2 SMNVEV (reference sequence). The CDR3 has 15 amino acids. The V segment lost 8 bases and the J segment 6 bases; nucleotides outside the gene matches: 13. The protocol was immunoSEQ multiplex PCR, while the TCRdb copy is restricted to in-frame clones and leaves out a portion. The sample has some 150,000 clones; roughly 87% are singletons. Source material: peripheral blood. The chain uses TRBV27 and TRBJ2-1; 7 bases match TRBD1. The clonotype was recovered from a woman aged 60-70 years with active or convalescent COVID-19. The CDR3 DNA reads TGTGCCAGCTCTAAGACTGGACAGGTTTTCAATGAGCAGTTCTTC. The encoded protein is CASSKTGQVFNEQFF.